This TCR beta chain was documented in a study of blood T cell repertoires in COVID-19. Across the study: Donors in the United States, Italy and Spain gave samples during acute or convalescent COVID-19. T cells, B-cell-depleted T cells, or PBMCs supplied cDNA or gDNA.

This clone was counted a few times. CDR3 length equals 15 residues. V lost 0 bases, J lost 1 base, and 9 bases lay in between. Germline V gene lookup returns CDR1 MNHEY and CDR2 SVGAGI. Generated by immunoSEQ multiplex PCR, the TCRdb table keeps only in-frame clones and is missing some. The table includes 130,000 or so clones, around 81% detected once. The sequenced sample was peripheral blood. This chain links TRBV6-5 with TRBJ1-1; D not certain. This receptor was obtained from a human donor in a cohort sampled during active COVID-19. The CDR3 bases are TGTGCCAGCAGTTACTCGTACACCCCGAACACTGAAGCTTTCTTT. It translates to CASSYSYTPNTEAFF.